The rows below give T cell receptor beta chains drawn from one sample of a study of CD8 T cells in Susac syndrome. TCRdb analysed the immunoSEQ multiplex PCR reads with MiXCR anew, one entry per CDR3 protein. Here the sample spans about 210,000 distinct CDR3 sequences, nearly 97% being singletons. Input material: CD4+ T cells from PBMCs. Every receptor here comes from a human donor with multiple sclerosis. The CDR3 runs from the conserved cysteine through the conserved F or W. The order of the fields is CDR3 protein, CDR3 DNA, D gene, clone size, V gene, J gene. The D gene is left open where the match is weak. Some rows mark clone size as missing; the rest say once, few, many or name a class of expanded clone.

CSATGDYYGYTF	TGCAGTGCGACAGGGGACTACTATGGCTACACCTTC	TRBD1	-	TRBV20-1	TRBJ1-2
CASSPGISNYGYTF	TGCGCCAGCAGCCCCGGGATTTCTAACTATGGCTACACCTTC	-	-	TRBV5-1	TRBJ1-2
CASSLTATYYNEQFF	TGTGCCAGCAGTCTAACGGCGACATATTACAATGAGCAGTTCTTC	-	-	TRBV14	TRBJ2-1
CSARQLGRTNYGYTF	TGCAGTGCTAGGCAGCTGGGGCGAACTAACTATGGCTACACCTTC	-	-	TRBV20-1	TRBJ1-2
CASSPYVSGGRDTQYF	TGTGCCAGCAGCCCCTACGTCTCTGGCGGGAGAGATACGCAGTATTTT	TRBD2	-	TRBV3-1	TRBJ2-3
CSVVKGPNEQYF	TGCAGCGTTGTTAAGGGCCCGAACGAGCAGTACTTC	-	-	TRBV29-1	TRBJ2-7
CAWSVSSGRVGELFF	TGTGCCTGGAGTGTGTCTAGCGGGAGGGTAGGGGAGCTGTTTTTT	TRBD2	-	TRBV30	TRBJ2-2
CASSFGVVNQPQHF	TGTGCCAGCAGCTTCGGGGTAGTCAATCAGCCCCAGCATTTT	-	-	TRBV5-6	TRBJ1-5
CAWGQDSNQPQHF	TGTGCCTGGGGACAGGATAGCAATCAGCCCCAGCATTTT	TRBD1	-	TRBV30	TRBJ1-5
CSARKGSSGSLVRATDTQYF	TGCAGTGCTAGAAAGGGGAGTAGCGGGAGTTTAGTTCGGGCGACAGATACGCAGTATTTT	TRBD2	-	TRBV20-1	TRBJ2-3
CASSFARANTGELFF	TGTGCCAGCAGCTTTGCCAGGGCGAACACCGGGGAGCTGTTTTTT	-	-	TRBV7-9	TRBJ2-2
CSATEGGAVAFF	TGCAGCGCCACAGAAGGGGGGGCTGTAGCTTTCTTT	-	-	TRBV29-1	TRBJ1-1
CASSPDAWYVLTF	TGTGCCAGCAGCCCCGATGCGTGGTACGTCCTGACTTTC	-	once	TRBV7-2	TRBJ2-6
CASSQGALGAFF	TGTGCCAGCAGCCAGGGTGCCCTAGGGGCTTTCTTT	-	once	TRBV3-1	TRBJ1-1
CASSFGGIPYEQYF	TGTGCCAGCAGTTTTGGGGGGATTCCCTACGAGCAGTACTTC	-	-	TRBV28	TRBJ2-7
CATSRASSRINNEQFF	TGTGCCACCAGCAGAGCATCTAGCAGAATCAACAATGAGCAGTTCTTC	-	-	TRBV15	TRBJ2-1
CASSLPGTPDSGANVLTF	TGTGCCAGCAGCTTACCCGGGACTCCCGACTCTGGGGCCAACGTCCTGACTTTC	-	-	TRBV5-4	TRBJ2-6
CASSQGEQGRNEQYF	TGCGCCAGCAGCCAAGGAGAACAGGGCAGAAACGAGCAGTACTTC	-	-	TRBV4-1	TRBJ2-7
CACSGVGGWEQYF	TGTGCCTGTAGCGGAGTTGGAGGATGGGAGCAGTACTTC	-	-	TRBV30	TRBJ2-7
CASGLNTGELFF	TGTGCCAGCGGACTGAACACCGGGGAGCTGTTTTTT	-	-	TRBV28	TRBJ2-2
CASSYRDRGVHNEQFF	TGTGCCAGCAGTTATAGGGACAGGGGCGTCCACAATGAGCAGTTCTTC	TRBD1	-	TRBV6-5	TRBJ2-1
CSVDGPDTQYF	TGCAGCGTTGATGGACCAGATACGCAGTATTTT	-	-	TRBV29-1	TRBJ2-3
CAISETGQPYGYTF	TGTGCCATCAGTGAGACAGGACAGCCGTATGGCTACACCTTC	-	-	TRBV10-3	TRBJ1-2
CASSGDLAGTRAQYF	TGTGCCAGCAGCGGGGACCTAGCGGGGACGCGTGCGCAGTATTTT	TRBD2	-	TRBV5-4	TRBJ2-3
CSAFLGGRSGTEAFF	TGCAGTGCCTTTCTCGGGGGGCGTTCGGGCACTGAAGCTTTCTTT	-	-	TRBV20-1	TRBJ1-1
CSVEGVRGAYEQYF	TGCAGCGTTGAAGGGGTGCGGGGGGCCTACGAGCAGTACTTC	TRBD2	few	TRBV29-1	TRBJ2-7
CSATGGANVLTF	TGCAGTGCTACGGGGGGGGCCAACGTCCTGACTTTC	-	-	TRBV20-1	TRBJ2-6
CASSLFPPIRTEQYF	TGTGCCAGCAGCTTATTCCCTCCTATCCGAACCGAGCAGTACTTC	-	-	TRBV6-5	TRBJ2-7
CASSPAAIEQYF	TGTGCCAGCTCACCTGCCGCGATCGAGCAGTACTTC	-	-	TRBV18	TRBJ2-7
CAWSHYRDRGRGTEAFF	TGTGCCTGGAGTCACTACCGGGACAGGGGGCGGGGGACTGAAGCTTTCTTT	TRBD1	-	TRBV30	TRBJ1-1
CSARGQGANSPLHF	TGCAGCGCGAGGGGACAGGGGGCCAATTCACCCCTCCACTTT	TRBD1	-	TRBV29-1	TRBJ1-6
CATSDPSGTGTTDTQYF	TGTGCCACCAGTGATCCCTCCGGGACAGGGACGACGGATACGCAGTATTTT	TRBD1	once	TRBV24-1	TRBJ2-3
CASSQGDRPVLFF	TGCGCCAGCAGCCAGGGGGACCGGCCAGTGCTGTTTTTT	-	-	TRBV4-1	TRBJ2-2
CSVEVAGGQPQHF	TGCAGCGTTGAAGTTGCAGGGGGTCAGCCCCAGCATTTT	TRBD1	-	TRBV29-1	TRBJ1-5
CASSEGLDTQYF	TGTGCCAGCAGCGAGGGGCTCGATACGCAGTATTTT	-	once	TRBV6-5	TRBJ2-3
CASLGGGTDTQYF	TGTGCCAGCCTGGGGGGAGGAACAGATACGCAGTATTTT	-	-	TRBV2	TRBJ2-3
CASSSSGSINEQFF	TGTGCCAGCAGCAGTAGCGGGAGCATCAATGAGCAGTTCTTC	TRBD2	-	TRBV11-2	TRBJ2-1
CASSTRTVYNEQFF	TGTGCCAGCAGCACCAGGACAGTTTACAATGAGCAGTTCTTC	-	-	TRBV13	TRBJ2-1
CATSRKGQGAYNEQFF	TGTGCCACCAGCAGAAAGGGACAGGGGGCTTACAATGAGCAGTTCTTC	TRBD1	-	TRBV15	TRBJ2-1
CASSLVRDTSSPLHF	TGTGCCAGCAGCCTGGTGCGGGACACAAGTTCACCCCTCCACTTT	-	-	TRBV5-8	TRBJ1-6
CSATIGPYEQYF	TGCAGTGCTACTATTGGACCCTACGAGCAGTACTTC	-	-	TRBV20-1	TRBJ2-7
CASSPFIAGSLGETQYF	TGTGCCAGCAGCCCCTTCATAGCGGGGAGCTTGGGAGAGACCCAGTACTTC	TRBD2	-	TRBV14	TRBJ2-5
CATTPDRVDYEQYF	TGTGCCACCACACCGGACAGGGTAGATTACGAGCAGTACTTC	TRBD1	-	TRBV15	TRBJ2-7
CASATRAGIADTQYF	TGTGCCAGCGCTACCCGAGCGGGAATTGCAGATACGCAGTATTTT	TRBD2	-	TRBV12-3/TRBV12-4	TRBJ2-3
CASFGTSLSSGYQETQYF	TGTGCCAGCTTCGGAACATCTCTCTCTAGCGGGTACCAAGAGACCCAGTACTTC	TRBD2	-	TRBV7-2	TRBJ2-5
CSTSGTSGTYEQYF	TGCAGCACCAGCGGGACTAGCGGCACCTACGAGCAGTACTTC	TRBD2	-	TRBV29-1	TRBJ2-7
CASSRSAVDSGRETQYF	TGCGCCAGCAGCCGATCTGCTGTCGATAGCGGGAGAGAGACCCAGTACTTC	TRBD2	-	TRBV4-1	TRBJ2-5
CSVRDYYGYTF	TGCAGCGTGCGGGACTACTATGGCTACACCTTC	-	once	TRBV29-1	TRBJ1-2
CASSWGGRRGSYNEQFF	TGTGCCAGCAGTTGGGGGGGTCGGCGGGGCTCCTACAATGAGCAGTTCTTC	TRBD2	-	TRBV6-5	TRBJ2-1
CASSPSGGPKETQYF	TGTGCCAGCAGCCCGTCCGGAGGGCCCAAAGAGACCCAGTACTTC	-	-	TRBV5-4	TRBJ2-5
CASSQEAAMYSPLHF	TGTGCCAGCAGCCAAGAGGCGGCCATGTATTCACCCCTCCACTTT	-	-	TRBV14	TRBJ1-6